This TCR beta chain was sequenced for a study of a mutant IDH1 vaccine in newly diagnosed glioma. Whole-study context: Of the patients given treatment, roughly 60% were male and around 38% were female, and a mean age of around 38 years was recorded. Antecedent treatment encompassed radiotherapy, temozolomide, or their combination; the majority received both.

As to time point: baseline, week 1 (first vaccination visit). The sample's treatment: pre-vaccination baseline after standard-of-care therapy. CDR1 and CDR2 from the germline V gene are MNHNY and SVGAGI (reference sequence). This CDR3 comprises 13 residues. Deletions cut 5 bases from V and 5 bases from J, with 9 bases between. In regard to this clone: What it binds is unknown.

Study-level findings and limits: Top peripheral T cell clonotype shifts appeared unrelated to pseudoprogression. Induction of immune responses by the vaccine occurred in about 93% of patients.

Assay used: immunoSEQ multiplex PCR; TCRdb lists only in-frame clones, some missing. The data contain approximately 54,000 clones, roughly 80% of them singletons. The receptor was isolated from a man younger than 30 with glioma. This specimen consisted of PBMCs, obtained from a glioma patient treated with radiotherapy, temozolomide or both. The gene calls are TRBV6-6 and TRBJ1-4; no reliable D call. The CDR3 region has the DNA TGTGCCAGCAGTGACGGACGGAATGAAAAACTGTTTTTT. This encodes CASSDGRNEKLFF.